The 7 T cell receptor beta chains reported below all come from one sample, sequenced in a study of CD8 T cells in ankylosing spondylitis (dated by TCRdb to 2016 to 2017). Libraries came from 5' RACE. Sequencing used an Illumina HiSeq 2500. The raw public data were reprocessed by TCRdb itself: fastp quality trimming at Q25, MiXCR clonotype calling, in-frame beta chains only. When rows share a CDR3 protein, they turn into one entry using the most common DNA and genes. The sample records over 100,000 distinct CDR3 sequences, about 7% of which are singletons. The ten largest clones add up to 10% to 15% of the sample. Sequenced sample: blood, either unsorted or a sorted T cell fraction (not recorded which). These receptor sequences come from a male donor with ankylosing spondylitis or in good health (not recorded which).

Ten or more counts support this clonotype. The V gene is TRBV20-1, the J gene TRBJ1-1; TRBD1 is a possible D gene (6 bases). This CDR3 is built from 13 residues. CDR1 and CDR2 (germline): DFQATT, SNEGSKA (reference sequence). CDR3 region: CSLRGGAGAPAFF. The CDR3 coding sequence is TGCAGCCTAAGGGGCGGTGCGGGGGCCCCAGCTTTCTTT.

The CDR3: CASSLLGDTQYF. Here the CDR3 DNA reads TGTGCCAGCAGTTTATTAGGGGATACGCAGTATTTT. The V gene is TRBV28, the J gene TRBJ2-3; D remains unclear. Germline values: CDR1 MDHEN, CDR2 SYDVKM. V was clipped by 1 base and J by 6 bases, with 5 bases between them. The CDR3 is 12 residues long.

This clonotype was seen many times. This chain links TRBV9 with TRBJ1-1; TRBD1 is a possible D gene (5 bases). The V gene's germline CDR1 is SGDLS and CDR2 YYNGEE. The V end was cut by 0 bases, the J end by 2 bases, with 11 bases between. The length of the CDR3 is 15 residues. The CDR3 nucleotides are TGTGCCAGCAGCGTAGTTGGGGGACCAAACACTGAAGCTTTCTTT. Its protein is CASSVVGGPNTEAFF.

This clonotype was seen many times. The chain combines TRBV6-1 with TRBJ1-1; D is ambiguous. Germline V gene data show CDR1 as MNHNS and CDR2 as SASEGT. There are 13 residues in the CDR3. Trimming shortened V by 7 bases and J by 1 base, and 10 bases separated the two germline ends. CDR3 nucleotides: TGTGCCAGCACTCGTGGTCAGAACACTGAAGCTTTCTTT. Protein: CASTRGQNTEAFF.

In this sample, this clonotype turned up many times. The gene calls are TRBV29-1 and TRBJ1-1; D remains ambiguous. V lost 2 bases to trimming and J lost 6 bases, with 13 bases between them. Germline CDR1 is SQVTM and CDR2 is ANQGSEA. The CDR3 sequence is 13 residues long. For the CDR3, the DNA is TGCAGCGTTGAAAGAGTTAGGGAGGCTGAAGCTTTCTTT. Translated: CSVERVREAEAFF.

This clonotype was seen repeatedly, ten times or more. V is TRBV5-1 and J is TRBJ2-1; D is undetermined. Germline V gene sequence: CDR1 SGHRS, CDR2 YFSETQ. Trimming pared 4 bases from V and 0 bases from J, leaving 14 bases between. This CDR3 is 16 amino acids long. The CDR3 coding sequence is TGCGCCAGCAGCATCCACAGTCTCAGCTCCTACAATGAGCAGTTCTTC. Its protein product is CASSIHSLSSYNEQFF.

This clonotype was counted many times. V gene TRBV11-2 combines with J gene TRBJ2-3; 7 nucleotides match TRBD1. The germline V gene encodes CDR1 SGHAT and CDR2 FQNNGV. V trimming: 1 base; J trimming: 5 bases; junction bases outside the gene matches: 6. This CDR3 is built from 15 residues. The CDR3, as DNA: TGTGCCAGCAGCTTAGCGGGCAGGGGGAGAGATACGCAGTATTTT. Amino acid sequence: CASSLAGRGRDTQYF.